The 6 T cell receptor beta chains below all came from one sample that was sequenced in a study of blood T cell repertoires in COVID-19. Only in-frame clones appear in the TCRdb table, and some are missing; sequencing was by immunoSEQ multiplex PCR. This table holds 95,000 or so clones, about 84% found once. The sample taken for sequencing was peripheral blood. The origin of the receptors is an elderly man with active or convalescent COVID-19.

This clone has just one count. The chain employs TRBV19 and TRBJ2-7; D not certain. Germline V lookup: CDR1 LNHDA, CDR2 SQIVND (reference sequence). The CDR3 is made up of 13 amino acids. V lost 0 bases, J lost 3 bases, and 6 bases lay in between. The CDR3 DNA follows: TGTGCCAGTAGTATAGACAGATACTACGAGCAGTACTTC. Encoded protein: CASSIDRYYEQYF.

This rearrangement joins TRBV6-1 to TRBJ1-4; tentatively, D is TRBD1 (6 bases). This CDR3 is 15 amino acids long. Trimming removed 0 bases at V and 8 bases at J, with 13 bases between. The germline CDR1 and CDR2 sequences are MNHNS and SASEGT. CDR3 coding DNA: TGTGCCAGCAGTGAAGCATGGCAGGGGAGCGAAAAACTGTTTTTT. Translated: CASSEAWQGSEKLFF.

The gene calls are TRBV18 and TRBJ1-5; no clear D. This CDR3 spans 13 amino acids. Germline values: CDR1 KGHSH, CDR2 LQKENI. V was pared by 5 bases and J by 5 bases, with 10 bases between. The CDR3 bases are TGTGCCAGCTCAGGAACAGACGATCAGCCCCAGCATTTT. It specifies CASSGTDDQPQHF.

V gene TRBV5-6 combines with J gene TRBJ2-5; D ambiguous. Germline V gene sequence: CDR1 SGHDT, CDR2 YYEEEE. The CDR3 runs 13 residues. The V end lost 0 bases, the J end lost 2 bases, and 5 bases lay between the germline ends. Here the CDR3 reads CASSLVSQETQYF. The CDR3 DNA reads TGTGCCAGCAGCTTGGTCAGTCAAGAGACCCAGTACTTC.

V and J are TRBV5-6 and TRBJ2-5, with 7 bases that match TRBD1. The CDR3 contains 15 residues. CDR1 is SGHDT and CDR2 is YYEEEE in the germline V gene. V shed 4 bases, J shed 2 bases, and the junction held 8 bases outside the gene matches. The CDR3 loop reads CASSPRTGGQETQYF. CDR3 sequence (DNA): TGTGCCAGCAGCCCTCGGACAGGTGGACAAGAGACCCAGTACTTC.

The count of this clone is one. This chain connects TRBV6-5 to TRBJ1-1, with 7 bases that match TRBD1. J was trimmed by 5 bases and V by 6 bases; bases with no gene match: 6. This CDR3 is built from 13 residues. Germline V lookup: CDR1 MNHEY, CDR2 SVGAGI. The CDR3 DNA sequence: TGTGCCAGCAGCGCAGGGGGAAGTACTGAAGCTTTCTTT. Translating gives CASSAGGSTEAFF.